This TCR beta chain was captured in a study of a mutant IDH1 vaccine in newly diagnosed glioma. The wider study: The sex distribution of treated patients was 62.5% male and roughly 38% female, with a mean age of 40.4 years.

This CDR3 is built from 13 residues. The germline gives CDR1 SGHRS, CDR2 YFSETQ. V dropped 3 bases and J dropped 6; count of bases not matched to a gene: 3. Described time point: baseline, week 1 (first vaccination visit). Treatment defined: pre-vaccination baseline after standard-of-care therapy. Details on this clone: Antigen specificity is unknown.

General study points: The vaccine induced immune responses, and these occurred in over 90% of patients.

Here immunoSEQ multiplex PCR was the method, and the copy in TCRdb shows in-frame clones only, minus some. The sample holds about 98,000 clones; approximately 90% are singletons and the top ten take around 0.6%. The gene calls are TRBV5-1 and TRBJ1-1; 9 nucleotides line up with TRBD1. The receptor was derived from a woman between 45 and 60 years old with glioma. The sequencing used PBMCs, collected from a glioma patient treated with radiotherapy, temozolomide or both. CDR3 sequence: CASSSRTGAEAFF. The CDR3 region has the DNA TGCGCCAGCAGCTCCCGGACAGGGGCTGAAGCTTTCTTT.